This TCR beta chain was observed in a study of T cell repertoires in cytomegalovirus infection. Across the whole study: Well-studied HLA-B-restricted CMV epitopes were used in the study alongside recently identified HLA-C-restricted ones. An indication of both CMV infection and matching HLA type came from public TCR beta signatures. Findings and limits, study-wide: Summed frequency of shared TCR beta families picked out CMV carriers who also had the relevant HLA. There were HLA-C-restricted CMV-specific TCR beta clonotypes dominating the ex vivo response.

There are many counts of this clonotype. What it binds is unknown. In germline, CDR1 is SGHVS, CDR2 FNYEAQ. V was shortened by 0 bases and J by 2 bases, with 7 bases between the two germline ends. This CDR3 region has 14 residues. TCRdb reprocessed the reads with MiXCR, giving one entry per CDR3 protein. This table has about 770,000 distinct CDR3 sequences, 29% appearing once. The V gene is TRBV7-6, the J gene TRBJ2-5, with a weak D call TRBD2 (5 bases). Source: cultured CD8+ T cells from PBMCs, taken from culture after CMV antigen stimulation. The TCR comes from a human donor in good health (CMV status not recorded). Some clones in this sample may be carry-over from other donors' samples. The CDR3 protein is CASSLAGKQETQYF. The DNA for the CDR3 is TGTGCCAGCAGCTTAGCCGGGAAACAAGAGACCCAGTACTTC.